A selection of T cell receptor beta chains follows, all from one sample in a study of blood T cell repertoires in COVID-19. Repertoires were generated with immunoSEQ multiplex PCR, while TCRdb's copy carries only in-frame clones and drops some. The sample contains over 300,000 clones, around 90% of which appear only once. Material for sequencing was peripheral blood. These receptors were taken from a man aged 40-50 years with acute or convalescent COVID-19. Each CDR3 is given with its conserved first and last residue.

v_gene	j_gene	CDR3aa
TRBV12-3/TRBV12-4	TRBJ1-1	CASSLQGWVFF
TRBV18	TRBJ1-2	CASSPGRGTGHGYTF
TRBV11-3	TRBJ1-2	CASSFRRPTGCSGYTF
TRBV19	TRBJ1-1	CASSIRRDTEAFF
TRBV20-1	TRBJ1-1	CSASGFTEAFF
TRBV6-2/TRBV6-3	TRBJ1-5	CASSSRAGESQPQHF
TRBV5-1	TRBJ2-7	CASSLEVSTYHYPGEQYF
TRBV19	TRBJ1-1	CASSTDREVTEAFF
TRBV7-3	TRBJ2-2	CASSLGTSGTGELFF
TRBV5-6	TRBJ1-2	CASSSDRGNGYTF
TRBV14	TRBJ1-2	CASSQEGGFGYTF
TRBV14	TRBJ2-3	CASSQAGTRLPDTQYF
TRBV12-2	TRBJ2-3	CASRLAWTGRTDTQYF
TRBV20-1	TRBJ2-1	CSASHDRSSYNEQFF
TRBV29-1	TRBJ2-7	CSVGVTGGDEQYF
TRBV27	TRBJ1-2	CASSLTGGDYGYTF
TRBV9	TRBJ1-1	CASSDDRVGVNTEAFF
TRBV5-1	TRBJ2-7	CASSWGQGAPRQYF
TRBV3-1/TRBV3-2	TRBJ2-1	CASSPPFPSGRVVGTQFF
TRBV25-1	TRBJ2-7	CASSDSYEQYF
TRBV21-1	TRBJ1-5	CASSKKIQGNQPQHF
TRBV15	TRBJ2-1	CATSRVGSSYNEQFF
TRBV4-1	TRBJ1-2	CASSQDGAGGYGYTF
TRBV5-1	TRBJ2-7	CASSLSGHRYEQYF
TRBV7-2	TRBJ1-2	CASSPQTGANYGYTF
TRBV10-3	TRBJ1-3	CAISDRSRESSGNTIYF
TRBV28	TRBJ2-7	CASSSWTGGIYEQYF
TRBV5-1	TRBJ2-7	CASSLEGSGTYEQYF
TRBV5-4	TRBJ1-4	CASRADRANEKLFF
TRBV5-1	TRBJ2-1	CASSKVTTGGGYNEQFF
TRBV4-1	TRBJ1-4	CASSQESATNEKLFF
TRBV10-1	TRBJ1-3	CASSKDLSGNTIYF
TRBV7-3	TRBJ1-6	CASRQWQNSPLHF
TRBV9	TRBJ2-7	CASSGKGGYEQYF
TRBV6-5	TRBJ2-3	CASSYSSGGDTQYF
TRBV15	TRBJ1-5	CATSRVGTGFKQPQHF
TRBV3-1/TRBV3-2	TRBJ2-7	CASSQVLGQGPPEQYF
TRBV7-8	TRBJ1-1	CASSFRQALEAFF
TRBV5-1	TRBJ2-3	CASSFIVTDTQYF
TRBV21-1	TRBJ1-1	CASSKPEDRVNTEAFF
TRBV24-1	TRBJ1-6	CATSDFGAFTCSSPLHF
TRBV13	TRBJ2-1	CASSRGAGGYNEQFF
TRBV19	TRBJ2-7	CASSLGTMYEQYF
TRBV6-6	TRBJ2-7	CASSYRPSGRIEQYF
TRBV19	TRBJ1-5	CASTGGWISNQPQHF
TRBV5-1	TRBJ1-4	CASREGVTTTNEKLFF
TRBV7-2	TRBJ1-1	CASSLGHLNTEAFF
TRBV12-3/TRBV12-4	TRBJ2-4	CASSFSDIQYF
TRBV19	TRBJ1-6	CATGGGTVNNSPLHF
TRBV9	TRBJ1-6	CASSGTVAGSPLHF
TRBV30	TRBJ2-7	CAWSALLAGLSYEQYF
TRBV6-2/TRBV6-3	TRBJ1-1	CASSTPLGVYTEAFF
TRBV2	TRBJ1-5	CASGAGTANQPQHF
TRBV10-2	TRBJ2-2	CASSSSGGANGELFF
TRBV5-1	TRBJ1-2	CASSKGTGEGYGYTF